This TCR beta chain stems from a study of OX40 agonist ivuxolimab in advanced cancers. In the study overall: The patients got ivuxolimab, which is an agonistic anti-OX40 (CD134) antibody. Of mixed ages from 23 to 79 and averaging 60 years, the group was approximately 84% male.

For this clone: Its antigen is undetermined.

Broader study findings: On average, CD8+ T cells showed a greater number of expanded clones than CD4+. Both CD4+ and CD8+ T cell populations in blood had undergone clonal expansion by week 6 at 0.1 to 3.0 mg/kg.

The data were produced by immunoSEQ multiplex PCR, yet TCRdb's version contains in-frame clones alone and is incomplete. The table has 45,000 to 65,000 clones, more than 70% seen once. In germline, CDR1 is MDHEN, CDR2 SYDVKM. Trimming removed 2 bases at V and 0 bases at J, with 11 bases between. The CDR3 covers 16 residues. The sequence was collected from an adult with an advanced solid tumor such as melanoma, head and neck, liver or kidney cancer. The sequencing used CD4+ or CD8+ T cells sorted from blood, collected in a trial of the OX40 agonist ivuxolimab. The chain links TRBV28 to TRBJ1-5; TRBD1 is a possible D gene (5 bases). CDR3 sequence: CASSLVTAYSNQPQHF. The CDR3 DNA sequence: TGTGCCAGCAGTTTAGTGACAGCTTATAGCAATCAGCCCCAGCATTTT.